The 2 T cell receptor beta chains reported below all come from one sample, sequenced in a study of early T cells in non-severe SARS-CoV-2 infection (dated by TCRdb to the early 2020s). The receptor library was made with 5' RACE. Sequencing instrument: NextSeq 500. TCRdb trimmed public reads at Q25 via fastp, called clones via MiXCR and kept in-frame beta chains. Rows matching on CDR3 protein sequence are summarized as one entry with the most common DNA and genes. The sample profile shows about 32,000 distinct CDR3 sequences; about 5% of them were found once. The top ten constitute 3.5% to 4% of the sample. Sequencing was performed on whole blood. Source of these receptors: an adult who was a healthcare worker with PCR-confirmed SARS-CoV-2 infection or an uninfected control (not recorded which).

This clonotype appeared many times. The chain uses TRBV4-2 and TRBJ2-3; possibly TRBD1 for D (5 bases). The CDR3 has 14 amino acids. Trimming took 5 bases from V and 2 from J, leaving 11 bases between them. The germline gives CDR1 LGHNA, CDR2 YNFKEQ. CDR3 in amino acids: CASSDGQPTDTQYF. Here the CDR3 DNA reads TGTGCCAGCAGCGATGGACAACCCACAGATACGCAGTATTTT.

This clonotype is medium-sized. The chain links TRBV19 to TRBJ1-5; D perhaps matches TRBD1 (6 bases). Trimming took 2 bases from V and 6 from J, leaving 14 bases between them. Germline assignment: CDR1 LNHDA and CDR2 SQIVND (reference sequence). There are 15 residues in the CDR3. The CDR3 region has the DNA TGTGCCAGTAGTATACAACAGGGATCGGGTCAGCCCCAGCATTTT. Translation gives CASSIQQGSGQPQHF.